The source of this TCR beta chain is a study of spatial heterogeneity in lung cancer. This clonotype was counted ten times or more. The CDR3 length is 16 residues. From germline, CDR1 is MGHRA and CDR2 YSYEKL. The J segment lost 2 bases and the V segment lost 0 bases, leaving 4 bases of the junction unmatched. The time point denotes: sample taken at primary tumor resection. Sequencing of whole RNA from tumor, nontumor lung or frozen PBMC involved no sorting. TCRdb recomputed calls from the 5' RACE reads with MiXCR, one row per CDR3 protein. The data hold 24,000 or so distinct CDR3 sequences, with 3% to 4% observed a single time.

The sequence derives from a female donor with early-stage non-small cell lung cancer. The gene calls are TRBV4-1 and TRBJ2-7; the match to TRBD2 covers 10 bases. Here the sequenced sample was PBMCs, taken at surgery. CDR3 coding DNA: TGCGCCAGCAGCCAAGATGTTGGGACTAGCGCCTACGAGCAGTACTTC. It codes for CASSQDVGTSAYEQYF.